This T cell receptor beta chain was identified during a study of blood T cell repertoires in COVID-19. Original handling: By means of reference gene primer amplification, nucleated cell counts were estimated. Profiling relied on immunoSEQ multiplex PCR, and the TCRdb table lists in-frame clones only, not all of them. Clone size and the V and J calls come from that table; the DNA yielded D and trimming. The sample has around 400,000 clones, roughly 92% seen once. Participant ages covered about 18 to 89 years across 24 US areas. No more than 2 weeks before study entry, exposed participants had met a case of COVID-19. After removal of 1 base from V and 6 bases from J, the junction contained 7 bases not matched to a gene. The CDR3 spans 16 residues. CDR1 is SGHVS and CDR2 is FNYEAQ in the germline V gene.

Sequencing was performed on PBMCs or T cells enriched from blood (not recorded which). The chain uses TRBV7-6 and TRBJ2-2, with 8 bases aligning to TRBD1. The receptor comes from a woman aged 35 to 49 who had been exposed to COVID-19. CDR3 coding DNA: TGTGCCAGCAGCTTAGTAGCGGACAGGGCCGCCGGGGAGCTGTTTTTT. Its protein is CASSLVADRAAGELFF.